Sequencing of this TCR beta chain was carried out in a study of regulatory T cells in long-lasting Graves disease (dated by TCRdb to about 2021). About the study as a whole: Patients with newly diagnosed Graves' disease had been on antithyroid drugs for under 3 months. This study used TCR sequencing and RNA sequencing of peripheral blood to compare persistent Graves' disease patients against newly diagnosed Graves' disease patients. The study was conducted in China and was registered as a clinical trial. TCR sequencing covered 13 persistent and approximately 20 newly diagnosed Graves' disease patients, some 33 samples in total. What the research found in general, with its limitations: Lower TCR Shannon entropy and fewer highly expanded clones were observed in persistent Graves' disease patients than in newly diagnosed patients, which suggested clonal expansion. The authors acknowledged the small sample size as a limitation that may reduce accuracy. Preferential use of TRBV28, TRBJ1-2 and TRBJ2-5 was observed in persistent disease, whereas TRBV20-1 and TRBJ2-1 were favored in newly diagnosed disease. Sequencing and analysis were restricted to the TCR beta chain. Because the primary lesion, thyroid tissue, could not be accessed, the study looked at peripheral blood alone. A larger number of public clonotypes was shared among persistent patients (around 2,700) than among newly diagnosed patients (about 990).

Explained via the paper, the time point label denotes: newly diagnosed GD, antithyroid drugs for less than 3 months. For both TCR sequencing and RNA sequencing, RNA was extracted from PBMCs using TRIzol. The diagnosis of Graves' disease was made according to American Thyroid Association guidelines. Patients were recruited from an endocrinology department in Xi'an, China. Each patient gave 8.5 to 9.5 milliliters of peripheral blood, collected in an EDTA anticoagulant tube. Ficoll Paque Plus density gradient separation was used to isolate PBMCs, and no further T cell sorting was performed. An Agilent 2100 Bioanalyzer and agarose gel were used to check RNA quality, and a NanoDrop 2000 was used to measure RNA concentration. Library prep was done by multiplex PCR. Sequencing was carried out with an Illumina HiSeq 4000. iRepertoire HTBI primers and Arm-PCR amplification of CDR3 regions were used to construct TCR beta libraries. Before sequencing, the PCR products went through gel purification. In the authors' own workflow: A total of fewer than 80 TRBV and some 15 TRBJ segments were identified across samples and were used for gene usage analysis of CDR3 amino acid clonotypes. Filtered high-quality paired reads were merged into contigs using COPE and FqMerger. BLAST was used to align contigs to the IMGT TRBV, TRBD and TRBJ reference genes, and CDR3 was defined following IMGT. Clonotypes above 0.1% frequency were classified as highly expanded clones. Repertoire diversity was measured by Shannon entropy, and V-J evenness by the Gini coefficient. A clonotype found in more than one individual was treated as public. TCRdb's own reprocessing of the public reads used fastp at Q25 and MiXCR and kept productive beta chains. Entries that share a CDR3 protein sequence are merged under the most common genes and DNA. These V and J calls rely on TCRdb rather than the paper's analysis. The sample profile shows approximately 440,000 distinct CDR3 sequences; about 17% of them were found once. The ten most abundant clones make up about 12% of the sample.

This clonotype was seen many times. What antigen it recognizes has not been identified. Base quality data are lacking; no much larger clone is found one base away. The CDR1 and CDR2 encoded by the germline V gene are SGHVS and FQNEAQ. From the cysteine up to the phenylalanine, the CDR3 has a length of 16 residues. The read is trimmed to its CDR3 DNA, 48 bases read in frame from base 1. After removal of 5 bases from V and 4 bases from J, the junction retains 8 bases not matched to a gene. The same sample was also used in a study of T cells in Graves' hyperthyroidism and ophthalmopathy. Taken from the second paper: A patient counted as having stable Graves' hyperthyroidism if no progression to ophthalmopathy occurred over 18 months of follow-up. Hyperthyroidism patients were newly diagnosed, had a disease duration of under 2 months, and were aged 18 to 65 years. The study excluded patients with uncontrolled infections, other autoimmune diseases, pregnancy or lactation. Diagnoses relied on clinical symptoms, serum thyroxine and TRAb, thyroid ultrasound and orbital computed tomography. The TCR CDR3 was subjected to a first round of RT-PCR using the HTBI primer set and the Qiagen OneStep RT-PCR kit. Most expanded thyroid clonotypes (frequency above 0.001) were also found in blood, which suggests that blood repertoires may mirror thyroid immune responses. In cross-validation, a model built on a 13 V-J signature told ophthalmopathy apart from stable hyperthyroidism with over 85% sensitivity and about 81% specificity, and in testing the same model reached 80%/75%. In validation, the model predicted progression to ophthalmopathy a median of about 5.9 months before onset, with roughly 71% sensitivity and 72.22% specificity. A discovery cohort of about 96 patients, roughly 45 with Graves' ophthalmopathy and roughly 59 with stable Graves' hyperthyroidism, was used to find distinguishing TCR V-J signatures. Prospective prediction of ophthalmopathy was tested in an independent validation cohort of approximately 19 hyperthyroidism patients and 17 patients who later progressed to ophthalmopathy. The 95 to 100 discovery patients were randomly divided into training and test sets at a 7:3 ratio. The study also compared thyroid tissue and blood T-cell repertoires from about six Graves' hyperthyroidism patients. After sampling, hyperthyroidism patients received methimazole starting at 30 mg daily, and ophthalmopathy patients received high-dose intravenous methylprednisolone. Libraries were constructed in a second round of multiplex PCR, after which size selection and purification were carried out. Sequencing of the libraries was done on an Illumina HiSeq2000 using paired-end 100 bp reads. SOAPnuke was used to process the raw data, throwing out any read that contained adapters or uncalled bases, had a mean Phred below 15, or lacked an exact constant-primer or identifier match. COPE v1.2.5 was used to merge the high-quality paired reads, and each unique nucleotide sequence was defined as a clonotype. MiTCR v1.1 was used to align clonotypes to the IMGT TRBV, TRBD and TRBJ reference segments. The analysis included only V-J combinations with a frequency above 0.0001, which together covered roughly 99% of the repertoires. The TCS score was defined as the ratio of F50 (clonal expansion) to E x V (chaos), calculated using BLOSUM62-based TCRdist between CDR3 peptides within each V-J. Welch's t-statistics and random forest reduced fewer than 600 V-J features to 13, which were used in a naive Bayes classifier (R e1071). No statistical method was used to fix the sample size in advance, and group allocation was not hidden from the investigators. TCR Vbeta CDR3 sequencing of some 140 peripheral blood samples (43 ophthalmopathy, 75 or so hyperthyroidism and 17 progressor patients) is reported in the paper.

Sequenced material: peripheral blood mononuclear cells (PBMCs), taken at new diagnosis, from a patient treated with antithyroid drugs. This sequence uses TRBV7-8 and TRBJ2-7, with 13 bases aligning to TRBD2. The sequence was collected from a man aged 35-49 years with Graves disease. Donor details come from another sample of the same person, matched by shared clones. The CDR3: CASSPQLAGGPYEQYF. The nucleotide sequence reads TGTGCCAGCAGCCCACAACTAGCGGGAGGGCCTTACGAGCAGTACTTC.